Ten or more counts support the clone carrying this TCR beta chain. Its specificity is unknown. RNA transcripts yielded amplified TCR beta CDR3 regions. With the HTBI primer set, the TCR CDR3 went through a first round of RT-PCR. TCRdb re-analysed the multiplex PCR reads in MiXCR, keeping a single row per CDR3 protein. The sample lists around 350,000 distinct CDR3 sequences; 15% to 20% were seen once. This sample is part of a study of T cells in Graves' hyperthyroidism and ophthalmopathy. Across the study: Before any treatment, at initial diagnosis, peripheral blood was collected. Study observations and caveats: In blood, most of the thyroid clonotypes expanded above 0.001 were also present.

V lost 2 bases and J lost 2, with 3 bases in between. Germline lookup yields CDR1 DFQATT and CDR2 SNEGSKA (reference sequence). This CDR3 has 11 amino acids. This chain uses TRBV20-1 with TRBJ1-1; D remains ambiguous. This receptor was obtained from a woman aged 18 to 35 with Graves' hyperthyroidism. Input material: blood. The CDR3 loop reads CSARYNTEAFF. DNA of the CDR3: TGCAGTGCTAGATATAACACTGAAGCTTTCTTT.